A single sample gave rise to the 16 T cell receptor beta chains below, sequenced in a study of blood T cell repertoires in COVID-19. The method was immunoSEQ multiplex PCR; TCRdb's version includes in-frame clones alone and lacks a portion of them. The repertoire holds some 300,000 clones, with around 91% as singletons. Sequencing input: peripheral blood. The receptors stem from a woman aged 40-49 years with COVID-19, enrolled during active disease.

J is TRBJ2-3 and V is TRBV4-3; perhaps TRBD2 as D (6 bases). V lost 2 bases to trimming and J lost 3 bases, with 15 bases between them. Germline V gene lookup returns CDR1 LGHNA and CDR2 YSLEER. The CDR3 has 16 residues. CDR3 in DNA: TGCGCCAGCAGCCAATCCCTGAGGGCGGGAACAGATACGCAGTATTTT. Its translation is CASSQSLRAGTDTQYF.

The rearrangement joins TRBV19 to TRBJ2-6; possibly TRBD1 for D (6 bases). V lost 5 bases and J lost 0, with 14 bases in between. The germline CDR1 and CDR2 sequences are LNHDA and SQIVND (reference sequence). This CDR3 has 17 residues. CDR3 in amino acids: CASSQSTGSSGANVLTF. CDR3 coding DNA: TGTGCCAGTAGTCAATCGACAGGAAGCTCTGGGGCCAACGTCCTGACTTTC.

This clone has a handful of counts. CDR3 protein: CASSPPGPYSNQPQHF. As DNA, the CDR3 is TGCGCCAGCAGCCCGCCAGGGCCATATAGCAATCAGCCCCAGCATTTT. This chain connects TRBV4-3 to TRBJ1-5; maybe TRBD1 (5 bases). The CDR3 spans 16 residues. Looked up from germline, CDR1 is LGHNA and CDR2 is YSLEER. Trimming removed 4 bases at V and 0 bases at J, with 13 bases between.

The DNA for the CDR3 is TGTGCCAGCAGCAGAATTGGACAGGAAGACACTGAAGCTTTCTTT. It is translated as CASSRIGQEDTEAFF. The chain carries TRBV5-4 and TRBJ1-1, with TRBD1 identical over 7 bases. CDR1 is SGHNT, CDR2 YYREEE, per germline (reference sequence). CDR3 length equals 15 residues. Germline trimming cut 4 bases from V and 3 bases from J; bases unmatched to any gene: 9.

This clone was seen only once. The J gene is TRBJ1-1, the V gene TRBV6-2 or TRBV6-3; no reliable D call. Germline CDR1 is MNHEY and CDR2 is SVGEGT. Trimming cost V 0 bases and J 0 bases, with 8 bases left between them. This CDR3 is 15 amino acids long. The DNA for the CDR3 is TGTGCCAGCAGTTACTCGCGGCAGTTGAACACTGAAGCTTTCTTT. Protein sequence: CASSYSRQLNTEAFF.

This chain links TRBV5-1 with TRBJ1-1, with 8 bases matching TRBD1. J was trimmed by 0 bases and V by 0 bases; bases with no gene match: 4. In germline, CDR1 is SGHRS, CDR2 YFSETQ. The CDR3 is 16 amino acids. The CDR3 DNA sequence: TGCGCCAGCAGCTTGGCCGACAGGGGCTTGAACACTGAAGCTTTCTTT. Protein product: CASSLADRGLNTEAFF.

J is TRBJ1-1 and V is TRBV18; D gene uncertain. The CDR3 totals 13 residues. Germline values: CDR1 KGHSH, CDR2 LQKENI. V was pared by 3 bases and J by 4 bases, with 9 bases between. CDR3 region: CASSPTESTEAFF. The DNA of the CDR3 is TGTGCCAGCTCACCTACAGAGTCCACTGAAGCTTTCTTT.

The gene calls are TRBV29-1 and TRBJ2-5, with 7 bases aligning to TRBD1. Germline V CDR1 and CDR2: SQVTM, ANQGSEA. CDR3 size: 12 residues. V lost 7 bases, J lost 5 bases, and 7 bases stayed unmatched. The CDR3 spells CSASTGVETQYF. In DNA, the CDR3 is TGCAGCGCCTCAACAGGGGTCGAGACCCAGTACTTC.

This chain joins TRBV4-1 and TRBJ2-3, with 10 positions matching TRBD1. The J segment lost 2 bases and the V segment lost 1 base, leaving 3 bases of the junction unmatched. The CDR3 sequence is 16 residues long. Germline V gene data show CDR1 as MGHRA and CDR2 as YSYEKL. The CDR3 coding sequence is TGCGCCAGCAGCCAAGGACAGGGGGCTTCCACAGATACGCAGTATTTT. Translated, it gives CASSQGQGASTDTQYF.

The rearrangement links TRBV4-2 to TRBJ1-2; no clear D gene. The CDR3 loop spans 15 amino acids. Per the germline V gene, CDR1 is LGHNA and CDR2 is YNFKEQ. Trimming stripped 0 bases from V and 3 bases from J, with 11 bases between. CDR3 in amino acids: CASSQDRRGDYGYTF. CDR3 sequence (DNA): TGTGCCAGCAGCCAAGATAGGAGAGGAGACTATGGCTACACCTTC.

The V gene is TRBV6-2 or TRBV6-3, the J gene TRBJ2-7; perhaps TRBD1 as D (6 bases). The ends were cut back, 2 bases at V and 6 bases at J, with 14 bases in the middle. The CDR3 loop spans 14 amino acids. From germline, CDR1 is MNHEY and CDR2 SVGEGT. CDR3 amino acids: CASSYRDNGLEQYF. CDR3 sequence (DNA): TGTGCCAGCAGTTACCGGGACAACGGACTCGAGCAGTACTTC.

This chain's CDR3 is CASSVIKPNREKLFF. CDR3 coding DNA: TGTGCCAGCAGCGTAATAAAACCGAACCGGGAAAAACTGTTTTTT. The rearrangement joins TRBV7-9 to TRBJ1-4; unclear D gene. V was trimmed by 5 bases and J by 8 bases, leaving 18 bases between them. Germline CDR1 is SEHNR and CDR2 is FQNEAQ (reference sequence). The CDR3 has 15 amino acids. The variable domain in full, with the rest retrieved from reference TRBV7-9 and TRBJ1-4, is DTGVSQNPRHKITKRGQNVTFRCDPISEHNRLYWYRQTLGQGPEFLTYFQNEAQLEKSRLLSDRFSAERPKGSFSTLEIQRTEQGDSAMYLCASSVIKPNREKLFFGSGTQLSVL.

This clone was counted once. V usage is TRBV19 and J usage is TRBJ2-7; the match to TRBD2 covers 8 bases. CDR1 is LNHDA, CDR2 SQIVND, per germline (reference sequence). V was pared by 6 bases and J by 6 bases, with 10 bases of the junction left unmatched. The CDR3 has 14 residues. The CDR3 bases are TGTGCCAGTAGGCCCCGGGGGGGAGGACCCGAGCAGTACTTC. It translates to CASRPRGGGPEQYF.

J is TRBJ1-1 and V is TRBV6-2 or TRBV6-3; 9 positions agree with TRBD1. Germline V gene sequence: CDR1 MNHEY, CDR2 SVGEGT. CDR3 length: 15 amino acids. After removal of 0 bases from V and 1 base from J, the junction contained 0 bases not matched to a gene. The chain's CDR3 is CASSYSGQGNTEAFF. CDR3 DNA: TGTGCCAGCAGTTACTCGGGACAGGGGAACACTGAAGCTTTCTTT.

The gene calls are TRBV19 and TRBJ1-5; 8 bases are shared with TRBD1. This CDR3 contains 17 residues. Germline V gene data show CDR1 as LNHDA and CDR2 as SQIVND (reference sequence). J lost 0 bases, V lost 3 bases, and 7 bases had no gene match. The CDR3 nucleotides read TGTGCCAGTAGTATTTCGCCACAGGGGGTTAGCAATCAGCCCCAGCATTTT. Translating it yields CASSISPQGVSNQPQHF.

This chain connects TRBV4-1 to TRBJ2-3; possible D gene TRBD2, 5 bases. V lost 4 bases to trimming and J lost 6 bases, with 17 bases between them. The length of the CDR3 is 15 residues. Germline loops: CDR1 MGHRA, CDR2 YSYEKL. This CDR3 is CASSPIGLGGDTQYF. As DNA, the CDR3 is TGCGCCAGCAGCCCAATAGGACTCGGCGGCGATACGCAGTATTTT.